This T cell receptor (beta chain) comes out of a study of radiotherapy plus CTLA-4 blockade in lung cancer. Study summary: Disease control was seen in roughly 30% of patients, objective responses in 15% to 20%.

Clones were sequenced by immunoSEQ multiplex PCR, and TCRdb holds only the in-frame ones, with some missing. The top ten clones hold approximately 4.5% of a sample with tens of thousands of clones, roughly 77% of them seen once. V was trimmed by 8 bases and J by 6 bases, leaving 16 bases between them. Germline CDR1 MNHEY, CDR2 SMNVEV (reference sequence). This CDR3 is built from 13 residues. The chain couples TRBV27 to TRBJ1-1; D gene uncertain. The receptor comes from a human donor with non-small cell lung cancer who had a complete response to radiotherapy plus ipilimumab. The sample consisted of peripheral blood, taken from a patient treated with radiotherapy plus ipilimumab. The chain's CDR3 is CASHRSGEAEAFF. CDR3 coding DNA: TGTGCCAGCCACCGCTCTGGCGAGGCTGAAGCTTTCTTT.